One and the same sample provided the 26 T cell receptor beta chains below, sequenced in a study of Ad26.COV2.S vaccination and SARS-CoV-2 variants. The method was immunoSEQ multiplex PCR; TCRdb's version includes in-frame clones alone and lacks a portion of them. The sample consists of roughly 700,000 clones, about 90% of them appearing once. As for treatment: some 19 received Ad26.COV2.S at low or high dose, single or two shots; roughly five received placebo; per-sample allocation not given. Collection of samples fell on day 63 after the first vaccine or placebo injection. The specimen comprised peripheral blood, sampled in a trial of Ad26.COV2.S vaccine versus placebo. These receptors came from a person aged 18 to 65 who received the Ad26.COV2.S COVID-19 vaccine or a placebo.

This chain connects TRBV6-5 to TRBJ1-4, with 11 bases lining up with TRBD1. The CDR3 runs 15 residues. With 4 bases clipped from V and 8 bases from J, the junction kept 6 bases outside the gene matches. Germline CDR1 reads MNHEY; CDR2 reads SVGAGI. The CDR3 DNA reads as TGTGCCAGCAGTTCTCCCGGGACAGGGGGAGAAAAACTGTTTTTT. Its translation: CASSSPGTGGEKLFF.

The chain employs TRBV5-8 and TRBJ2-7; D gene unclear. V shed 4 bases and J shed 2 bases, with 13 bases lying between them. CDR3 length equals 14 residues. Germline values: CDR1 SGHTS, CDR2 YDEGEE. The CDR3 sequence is CASSSYDITYEQYF. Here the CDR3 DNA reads TGTGCCAGCAGCAGTTACGACATCACCTACGAGCAGTACTTC. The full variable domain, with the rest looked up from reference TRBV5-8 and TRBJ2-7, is EAGVTQSPTHLIKTRGQQATLRCSPISGHTSVYWYQQALGLGLQFLLWYDEGEERNRGNFPPRFSGRQFPNYSSELNVNALELEDSALYLCASSSYDITYEQYFGPGTRLTVT.

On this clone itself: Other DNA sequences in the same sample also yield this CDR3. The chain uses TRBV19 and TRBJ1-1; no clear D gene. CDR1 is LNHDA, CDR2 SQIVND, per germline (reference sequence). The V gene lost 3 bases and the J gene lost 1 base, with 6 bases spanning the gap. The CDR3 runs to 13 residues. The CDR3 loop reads CASSMRENTEAFF. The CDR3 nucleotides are TGTGCCAGTAGTATGAGGGAGAACACTGAAGCTTTCTTT.

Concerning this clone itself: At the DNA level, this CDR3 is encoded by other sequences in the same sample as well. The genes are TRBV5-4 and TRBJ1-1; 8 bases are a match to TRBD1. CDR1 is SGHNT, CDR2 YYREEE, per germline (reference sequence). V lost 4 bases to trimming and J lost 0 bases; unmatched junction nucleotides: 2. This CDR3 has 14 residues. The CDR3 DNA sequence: TGTGCCAGCAGCCTGACAGGGGTGAACACTGAAGCTTTCTTT. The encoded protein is CASSLTGVNTEAFF.

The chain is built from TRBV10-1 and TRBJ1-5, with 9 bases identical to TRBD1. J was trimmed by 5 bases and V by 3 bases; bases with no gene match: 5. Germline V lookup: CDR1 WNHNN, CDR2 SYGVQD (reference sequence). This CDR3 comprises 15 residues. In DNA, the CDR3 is TGCGCCAGCAGTGAAGGGGGACAGGGACATCAGCCCCAGCATTTT. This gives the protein CASSEGGQGHQPQHF.

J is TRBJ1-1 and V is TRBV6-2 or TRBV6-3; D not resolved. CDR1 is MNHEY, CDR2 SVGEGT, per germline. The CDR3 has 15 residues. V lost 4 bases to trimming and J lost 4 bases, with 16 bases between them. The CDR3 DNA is TGTGCCAGCAGTTGGGGTCAACTATTGACCACTGAAGCTTTCTTT. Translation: CASSWGQLLTTEAFF.

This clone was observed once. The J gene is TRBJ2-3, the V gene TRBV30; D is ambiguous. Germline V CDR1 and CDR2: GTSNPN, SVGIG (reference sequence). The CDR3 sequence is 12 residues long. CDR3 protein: CAGLKSTDTQYF. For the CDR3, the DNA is TGTGCGGGTCTAAAGTCCACAGATACGCAGTATTTT.

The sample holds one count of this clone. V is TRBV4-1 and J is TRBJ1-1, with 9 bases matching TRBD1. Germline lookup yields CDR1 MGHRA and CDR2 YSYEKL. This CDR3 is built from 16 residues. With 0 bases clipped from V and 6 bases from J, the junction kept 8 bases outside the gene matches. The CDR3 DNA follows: TGCGCCAGCAGCCAAGAGATCGGGACAGGGTTGGCTGAAGCTTTCTTT. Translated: CASSQEIGTGLAEAFF.

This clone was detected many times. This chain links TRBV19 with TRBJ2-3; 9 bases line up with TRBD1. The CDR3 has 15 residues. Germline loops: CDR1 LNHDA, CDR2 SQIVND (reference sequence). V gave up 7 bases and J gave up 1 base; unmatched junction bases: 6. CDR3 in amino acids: CASTPRTGGTDTQYF. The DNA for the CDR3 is TGTGCCAGTACCCCCCGGACAGGGGGCACAGATACGCAGTATTTT.

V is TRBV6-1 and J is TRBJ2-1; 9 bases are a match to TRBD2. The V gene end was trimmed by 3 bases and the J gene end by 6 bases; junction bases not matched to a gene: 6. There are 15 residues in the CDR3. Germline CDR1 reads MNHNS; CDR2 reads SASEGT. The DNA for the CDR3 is TGTGCCAGCAGTGAGGGCGGGAGGGGTCGCAATGAGCAGTTCTTC. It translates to CASSEGGRGRNEQFF.

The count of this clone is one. This CDR3 is CASSPGGTGDFYGYTF. The CDR3 bases are TGTGCCAGCAGCCCGGGCGGGACAGGGGACTTCTATGGCTACACCTTC. The J gene is TRBJ1-2, the V gene TRBV7-9; 10 bases line up with TRBD1. V was pared by 5 bases and J by 4 bases, with 10 bases of the junction left unmatched. CDR1 is SEHNR, CDR2 FQNEAQ, per germline (reference sequence). The CDR3 length is 16 residues.

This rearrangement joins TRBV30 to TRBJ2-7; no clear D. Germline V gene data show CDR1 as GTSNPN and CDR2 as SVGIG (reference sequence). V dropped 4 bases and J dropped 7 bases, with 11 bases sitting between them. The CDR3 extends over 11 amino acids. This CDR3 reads CAWNALGEQYF. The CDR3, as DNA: TGTGCCTGGAATGCCCTGGGGGAGCAGTACTTC. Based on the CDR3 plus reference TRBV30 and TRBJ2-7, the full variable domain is SQTIHQWPATLVQPVGSPLSLECTVEGTSNPNLYWYRQAAGRGLQLLFYSVGIGQISSEVPQNLSASRPQDRQFILSSKKLLLSDSGFYLCAWNALGEQYFGPGTRLTVT.

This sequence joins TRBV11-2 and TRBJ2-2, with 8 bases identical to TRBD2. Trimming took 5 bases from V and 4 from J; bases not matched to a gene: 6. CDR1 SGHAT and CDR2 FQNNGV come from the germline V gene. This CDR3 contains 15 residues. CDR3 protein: CASSAGTSATGELFF. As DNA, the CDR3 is TGTGCCAGCAGCGCAGGGACTAGTGCCACCGGGGAGCTGTTTTTT.

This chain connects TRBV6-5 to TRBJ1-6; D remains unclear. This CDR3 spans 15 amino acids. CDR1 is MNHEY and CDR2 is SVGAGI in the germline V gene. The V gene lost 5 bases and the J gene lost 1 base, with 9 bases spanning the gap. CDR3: CASSKKRSYNSPLHF. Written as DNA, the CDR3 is TGTGCCAGCAGTAAAAAAAGGTCCTATAATTCACCCCTCCACTTT.

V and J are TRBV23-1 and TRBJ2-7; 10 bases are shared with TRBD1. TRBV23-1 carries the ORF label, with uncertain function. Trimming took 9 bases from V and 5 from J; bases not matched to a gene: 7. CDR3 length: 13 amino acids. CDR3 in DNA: TGCGCCAGAATCCTGACAGGGGGCGACGAGCAGTACTTC. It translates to CARILTGGDEQYF.

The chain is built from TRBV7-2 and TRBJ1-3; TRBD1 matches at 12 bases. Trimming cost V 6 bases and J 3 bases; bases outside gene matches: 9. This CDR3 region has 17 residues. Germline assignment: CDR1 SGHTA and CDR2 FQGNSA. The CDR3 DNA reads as TGTGCCAGCAGAAATCCGGGACAGGGGGCCGATGGAAACACCATATATTTT. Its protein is CASRNPGQGADGNTIYF.

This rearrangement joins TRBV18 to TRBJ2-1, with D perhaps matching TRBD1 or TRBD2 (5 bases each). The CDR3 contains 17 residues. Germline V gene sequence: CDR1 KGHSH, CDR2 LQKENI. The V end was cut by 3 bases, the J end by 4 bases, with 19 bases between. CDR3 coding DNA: TGTGCCAGCTCACCCCGCCGGGACGGGACCAATTACAATGAGCAGTTCTTC. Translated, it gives CASSPRRDGTNYNEQFF.

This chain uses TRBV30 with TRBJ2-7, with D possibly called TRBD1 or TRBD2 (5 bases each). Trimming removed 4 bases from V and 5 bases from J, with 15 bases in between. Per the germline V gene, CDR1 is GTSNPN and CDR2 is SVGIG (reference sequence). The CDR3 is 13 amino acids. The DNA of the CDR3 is TGTGCCTGGATATCTCCAGGGACCGACGAGCAGTACTTC. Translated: CAWISPGTDEQYF.

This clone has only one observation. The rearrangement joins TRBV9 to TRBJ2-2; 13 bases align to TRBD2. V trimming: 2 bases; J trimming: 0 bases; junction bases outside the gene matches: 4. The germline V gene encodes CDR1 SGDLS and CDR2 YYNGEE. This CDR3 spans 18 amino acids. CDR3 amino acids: CASSVTSGGPTNTGELFF. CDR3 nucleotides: TGTGCCAGCAGCGTGACTAGCGGGGGGCCTACGAACACCGGGGAGCTGTTTTTT.

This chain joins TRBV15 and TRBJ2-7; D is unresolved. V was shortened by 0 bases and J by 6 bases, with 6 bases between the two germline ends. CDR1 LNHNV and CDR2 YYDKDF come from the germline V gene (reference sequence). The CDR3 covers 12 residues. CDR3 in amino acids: CATSRDRAEQYF. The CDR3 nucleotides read TGTGCCACCAGCAGAGATAGAGCCGAGCAGTACTTC.

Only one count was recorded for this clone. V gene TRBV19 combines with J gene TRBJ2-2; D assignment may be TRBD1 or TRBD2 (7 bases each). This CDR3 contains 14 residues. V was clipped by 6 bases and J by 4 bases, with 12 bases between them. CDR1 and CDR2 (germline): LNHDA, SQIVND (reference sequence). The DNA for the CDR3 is TGTGCCAGTAGGGGCAGGGGGGGCACCGGGGAGCTGTTTTTT. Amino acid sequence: CASRGRGGTGELFF. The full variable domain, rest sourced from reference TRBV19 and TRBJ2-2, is DGGITQSPKYLFRKEGQNVTLSCEQNLNHDAMYWYRQDPGQGLRLIYYSQIVNDFQKGDIAEGYSVSREKKESFPLTVTSAQKNPTAFYLCASRGRGGTGELFFGEGSRLTVL.

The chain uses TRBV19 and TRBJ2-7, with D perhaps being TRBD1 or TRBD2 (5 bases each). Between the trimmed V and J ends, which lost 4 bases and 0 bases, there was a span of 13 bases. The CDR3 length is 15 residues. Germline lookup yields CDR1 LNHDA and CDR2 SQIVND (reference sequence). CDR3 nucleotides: TGTGCCAGTAGTACATCCGGGACGATCTCCTACGAGCAGTACTTC. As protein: CASSTSGTISYEQYF.

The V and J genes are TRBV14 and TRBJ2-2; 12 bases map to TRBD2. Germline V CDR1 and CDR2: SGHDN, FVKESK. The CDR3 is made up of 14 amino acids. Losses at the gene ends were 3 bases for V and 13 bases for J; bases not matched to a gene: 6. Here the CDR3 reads CASSQGLAGPRLFF. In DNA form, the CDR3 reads TGTGCCAGCAGCCAGGGACTAGCGGGTCCCCGGCTGTTTTTT.

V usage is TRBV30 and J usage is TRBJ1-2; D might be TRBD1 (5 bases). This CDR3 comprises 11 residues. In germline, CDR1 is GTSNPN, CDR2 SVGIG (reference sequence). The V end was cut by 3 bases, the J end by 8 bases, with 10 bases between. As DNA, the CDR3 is TGTGCCTGGAGCCAGGGAAGGGGCTACACCTTC. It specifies CAWSQGRGYTF.

The CDR3 reads CAWASRTNSPLHF. Written as DNA, the CDR3 is TGTGCCTGGGCAAGTCGTACCAATTCACCCCTCCACTTT. The chain links TRBV30 to TRBJ1-6; D unclear. CDR3 length: 13 amino acids. Germline CDR1 is GTSNPN and CDR2 is SVGIG (reference sequence). Trimming cost V 5 bases and J 7 bases, with 12 bases left between them. The complete variable domain, with remaining parts taken from reference TRBV30 and TRBJ1-6, reads SQTIHQWPATLVQPVGSPLSLECTVEGTSNPNLYWYRQAAGRGLQLLFYSVGIGQISSEVPQNLSASRPQDRQFILSSKKLLLSDSGFYLCAWASRTNSPLHFGNGTRLTVT.

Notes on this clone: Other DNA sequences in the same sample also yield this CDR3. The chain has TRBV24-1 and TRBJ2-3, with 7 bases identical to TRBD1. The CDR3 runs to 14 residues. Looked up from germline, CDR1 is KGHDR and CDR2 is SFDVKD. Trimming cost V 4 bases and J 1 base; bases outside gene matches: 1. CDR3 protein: CATSDTGGTDTQYF. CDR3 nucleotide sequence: TGTGCCACCAGTGACACAGGGGGCACAGATACGCAGTATTTT.